These 27 T cell receptor beta chains share one sample of origin, sequenced in a study of control samples from healthy donors and cancer patients. Profiling relied on immunoSEQ multiplex PCR, and the TCRdb table lists in-frame clones only, not all of them. The sample lists roughly 130,000 clones; roughly 89% were seen once. Sequenced sample: blood. The receptors originated from a young man in good health.

The chain has TRBV28 and TRBJ2-1; possible D gene TRBD2, 6 bases. Trimming took off 11 bases at V and 3 bases at J, with 17 bases between the two ends. Germline V gives CDR1 MDHEN, CDR2 SYDVKM. There are 14 residues in the CDR3. CDR3 protein: CAAGRRANYNEQFF. In DNA, the CDR3 is TGTGCCGCGGGGAGAAGGGCCAACTACAATGAGCAGTTCTTC.

V is TRBV7-2 and J is TRBJ1-1, with TRBD1 matching over 8 bases. Germline assignment: CDR1 SGHTA and CDR2 FQGNSA. V gave up 1 base and J gave up 8 bases; unmatched junction bases: 6. The CDR3 is 14 amino acids. The CDR3 coding sequence is TGTGCCAGCAGCTTAGTCCAGGGGGCAGGAGAAGCTTTCTTT. Its protein product is CASSLVQGAGEAFF. Combining the CDR3 with reference TRBV7-2 and TRBJ1-1 gives the whole variable domain GAGVSQSPSNKVTEKGKDVELRCDPISGHTALYWYRQSLGQGLEFLIYFQGNSAPDKSGLPSDRFSAERTGGSVSTLTIQRTQQEDSAVYLCASSLVQGAGEAFFGQGTRLTVV.

The chain carries TRBV25-1 and TRBJ1-3; 9 bases align to TRBD1. In germline, CDR1 is MGHDK, CDR2 SYGVNS. This CDR3 has 14 residues. V shed 3 bases and J 5 bases; nucleotides not matched to a gene: 2. CDR3 bases: TGTGCCAGCAGTGAGGGGACAGGGCGAAACACCATATATTTT. This sequence encodes CASSEGTGRNTIYF.

The V and J genes are TRBV5-4 and TRBJ1-4; D not certain. This CDR3 is built from 13 residues. Germline assignment: CDR1 SGHNT and CDR2 YYREEE (reference sequence). V was trimmed by 0 bases and J by 5 bases, leaving 5 bases between them. For the CDR3, the DNA is TGTGCCAGCAGCTTGGAGCTAAATGAAAAACTGTTTTTT. Translation gives CASSLELNEKLFF.

CDR3 in DNA: TGTGCCAGCAGCGGAGGGGGGCCCTCCTACGAGCAGTACTTC. It yields the protein CASSGGGPSYEQYF. The genes are TRBV6-5 and TRBJ2-7; D may be TRBD1 or TRBD2 (6 bases each). The length of the CDR3 is 14 residues. Germline CDR1 is MNHEY and CDR2 is SVGAGI. V was trimmed by 6 bases and J by 0 bases, leaving 12 bases between them.

The chain links TRBV28 to TRBJ1-1; D not resolved. V was shortened by 10 bases and J by 4 bases, with 10 bases between the two germline ends. There are 11 residues in the CDR3. The germline CDR1 and CDR2 sequences are MDHEN and SYDVKM. The CDR3 DNA reads TGTGCCACCAACCAACGCACTGAAGCTTTCTTT. Translation: CATNQRTEAFF.

J is TRBJ2-7 and V is TRBV28; D gene unclear. The CDR3 sequence is 13 residues long. CDR1 and CDR2 (germline): MDHEN, SYDVKM. The ends were cut back, 6 bases at V and 3 bases at J, with 12 bases in the middle. In nucleotides, the CDR3 is TGTGCCAGCAGCGCAGGTCCCCGCTACGAGCAGTACTTC. Residues: CASSAGPRYEQYF.

The CDR3 protein is CASSPDFGTVYEQYF. CDR3 bases: TGCGCCAGCAGCCCTGATTTCGGGACAGTCTACGAGCAGTACTTC. The rearrangement joins TRBV4-3 to TRBJ2-7; 7 positions match TRBD1. Trimming cost V 4 bases and J 3 bases; bases outside gene matches: 9. Germline assignment: CDR1 LGHNA and CDR2 YSLEER. The CDR3 consists of 15 residues.

This clone occurred once. J is TRBJ2-5 and V is TRBV30; 10 positions match TRBD2. V shed 2 bases, J shed 3 bases, and the junction held 6 bases outside the gene matches. This CDR3 contains 15 residues. Germline V CDR1 and CDR2: GTSNPN, SVGIG (reference sequence). The DNA of the CDR3 is TGTGCCTGGAGTCCCCTAGCGGGAGTTGAAGAGACCCAGTACTTC. Residues: CAWSPLAGVEETQYF.

This clone was counted between two and nine times. This chain connects TRBV7-9 to TRBJ2-7; 9 nucleotides agree with TRBD2. Germline lookup yields CDR1 SEHNR and CDR2 FQNEAQ (reference sequence). The CDR3 is made up of 15 amino acids. The V gene end was trimmed by 1 base and the J gene end by 2 bases; junction bases not matched to a gene: 3. The CDR3 spells CASSLVPSGTYEQYF. The DNA of the CDR3 is TGTGCCAGCAGCTTAGTCCCTAGCGGGACCTACGAGCAGTACTTC.

The V call is TRBV19, the J call TRBJ2-1, with 12 positions matching TRBD2. The germline V gene has CDR1 LNHDA and CDR2 SQIVND (reference sequence). J lost 8 bases, V lost 7 bases, and 12 bases had no gene match. CDR3 length: 16 amino acids. The CDR3 reads CASTTYPRTSGDEQFF. DNA for the CDR3: TGTGCCAGTACCACCTACCCCCGGACTAGCGGGGATGAGCAGTTCTTC.

The gene calls are TRBV5-4 and TRBJ1-2; weak D call: TRBD1 (5 bases). CDR1 is SGHNT, CDR2 YYREEE, per germline (reference sequence). This CDR3 has 15 residues. The V end was cut by 4 bases, the J end by 2 bases, with 15 bases between. CDR3 nucleotide sequence: TGTGCCAGCAGCCCGCAGGGCTGGACCAACTATGGCTACACCTTC. It translates to CASSPQGWTNYGYTF.

The genes are TRBV12-3 or TRBV12-4 and TRBJ2-7; D not resolved. The CDR3 spans 13 residues. V was cut by 5 bases and J by 2 bases, with 10 bases left in between. The CDR3 loop reads CASSPPNAYEQYF. The CDR3 nucleotides read TGTGCCAGCAGTCCACCTAATGCCTACGAGCAGTACTTC.

The rearrangement uses TRBV15 and TRBJ1-5; 9 bases line up with TRBD1. V lost 7 bases and J lost 2; bases outside the gene matches: 12. The CDR3 contains 17 residues. The V gene's germline CDR1 is LNHNV and CDR2 YYDKDF (reference sequence). The CDR3 DNA sequence: TGTGCCACCAAGGAGGGACAGGGAGATGGAGGCAATCAGCCCCAGCATTTT. As protein: CATKEGQGDGGNQPQHF.

The chain links TRBV19 to TRBJ1-5; tentatively, D is TRBD1 (6 bases). V gave up 3 bases and J gave up 2 bases, with 11 bases separating them. This CDR3 comprises 15 residues. Per the germline V gene, CDR1 is LNHDA and CDR2 is SQIVND (reference sequence). CDR3 loop: CASSIGTPGNQPQHF. For the CDR3, the DNA is TGTGCCAGTAGTATCGGGACACCTGGCAATCAGCCCCAGCATTTT.

The chain uses TRBV6-5 and TRBJ2-1; D is possibly TRBD2 (6 bases). Per germline, CDR1 MNHEY and CDR2 SVGAGI. Trimming shortened V by 10 bases and J by 2 bases, and 15 bases separated the two germline ends. The length of the CDR3 is 14 residues. As DNA, the CDR3 is TGTGCCACGGCTAGGCGGGGTACCTACAATGAGCAGTTCTTC. Protein product: CATARRGTYNEQFF.

V is TRBV27 and J is TRBJ2-5; TRBD1 matches 9 bases. With 5 bases clipped from V and 7 bases from J, the junction kept 8 bases outside the gene matches. The germline V gene encodes CDR1 MNHEY and CDR2 SMNVEV (reference sequence). The CDR3 has 14 residues. DNA of the CDR3: TGTGCCAGCAGTACAACACAGGGGGCTGGGACCCAGTACTTC. It yields the protein CASSTTQGAGTQYF.

This sequence joins TRBV15 and TRBJ2-7; 7 bases are a match to TRBD2. Losses at the gene ends were 0 bases for V and 2 bases for J; bases not matched to a gene: 4. There are 15 residues in the CDR3. Germline V CDR1 and CDR2: LNHNV, YYDKDF (reference sequence). In DNA, the CDR3 is TGTGCCACCAGCAGAGATCCTAGCGGAGCCTACGAGCAGTACTTC. Its protein product is CATSRDPSGAYEQYF. Full variable domain (rest looked up from reference TRBV15 and TRBJ2-7): DAMVIQNPRYQVTQFGKPVTLSCSQTLNHNVMYWYQQKSSQAPKLLFHYYDKDFNNEADTPDNFQSRRPNTSFCFLDIRSPGLGDTAMYLCATSRDPSGAYEQYFGPGTRLTVT.

This chain uses TRBV6-5 with TRBJ1-2, with D perhaps TRBD1 (5 bases). Between the trimmed V and J ends, which lost 3 bases and 8 bases, there was a span of 10 bases. The CDR3 spans 12 residues. Germline V CDR1 and CDR2: MNHEY, SVGAGI. This CDR3 is CASSYAGKGYTF. The DNA for the CDR3 is TGTGCCAGCAGTTATGCAGGGAAAGGCTACACCTTC.

The chain joins TRBV6-2 or TRBV6-3 to TRBJ2-7; 10 bases are shared with TRBD2. This CDR3 contains 17 residues. Germline CDR1 and CDR2: MNHEY and SVGEGT. The V and J ends lost 2 bases and 2 bases, in that order; junction bases with no gene match: 9. Written as DNA, the CDR3 is TGTGCCAGCAGTTACAAAACCCGGGGACTAGCGCCCTACGAGCAGTACTTC. This translates into CASSYKTRGLAPYEQYF.

This clone appeared a few times. The rearrangement links TRBV4-2 to TRBJ1-1; D is perhaps TRBD1 (6 bases). The CDR3 is 17 amino acids. Looked up from germline, CDR1 is LGHNA and CDR2 is YNFKEQ. V was cut by 1 base and J by 1 base, with 16 bases left in between. Here the CDR3 DNA reads TGTGCCAGCAGCCAAGTGGGGGCTCACAGGGCGAACACTGAAGCTTTCTTT. Translation: CASSQVGAHRANTEAFF.

J is TRBJ1-1 and V is TRBV14, with TRBD1 matching 8 bases. The J segment lost 10 bases and the V segment lost 2 bases, leaving 6 bases of the junction unmatched. The V gene's germline CDR1 is SGHDN and CDR2 FVKESK. This CDR3 contains 13 residues. The CDR3 loop is CASSQTRTGRAFF. In nucleotides, the CDR3 is TGTGCCAGCAGCCAAACAAGGACAGGGAGAGCTTTCTTT. The variable domain in full, completed from reference TRBV14 and TRBJ1-1, reads EAGVTQFPSHSVIEKGQTVTLRCDPISGHDNLYWYRRVMGKEIKFLLHFVKESKQDESGMPNNRFLAERTGGTYSTLKVQPAELEDSGVYFCASSQTRTGRAFFGQGTRLTVV.

V is TRBV18 and J is TRBJ1-1, with a tentative D call TRBD1 (6 bases). Trimming took off 6 bases at V and 2 bases at J, with 22 bases between the two ends. This CDR3 comprises 17 residues. Germline CDR1 and CDR2: KGHSH and LQKENI. CDR3 loop: CASSRTGSPRDNTEAFF. The CDR3 nucleotides read TGTGCCAGCTCCCGTACAGGGTCTCCGCGAGATAACACTGAAGCTTTCTTT.

The chain joins TRBV21-1 to TRBJ2-6; the DNA was not compared with TRBD1, the D call given in the table. TRBV21-1 is a known pseudogene. CDR3 length: 20 amino acids. CDR3 sequence reads: CASSNRAGGRGRSGANVLTF. The CDR3 DNA reads as TGTGCCAGCAGCAATCGGGCGGGCGGCAGGGGCCGCTCTGGGGCCAACGTCCTGACTTTC.

This rearrangement joins TRBV28 to TRBJ1-4, with TRBD1 matching 9 bases. The CDR3 consists of 14 residues. Losses at the gene ends were 5 bases for V and 8 bases for J; bases not matched to a gene: 6. Germline V gene lookup returns CDR1 MDHEN and CDR2 SYDVKM. The CDR3 is CASSLPGQGEKLFF. Here the CDR3 DNA reads TGTGCCAGCAGTCTTCCGGGACAGGGAGAAAAACTGTTTTTT.

The chain carries TRBV6-5 and TRBJ1-6; D perhaps matches TRBD1 (5 bases). CDR3 length: 16 amino acids. Germline loops: CDR1 MNHEY, CDR2 SVGAGI. V was cut by 4 bases and J by 6 bases, with 16 bases left in between. The CDR3 spells CASSLKGATFNSPLHF. The CDR3 region has the DNA TGTGCCAGCAGTTTGAAAGGGGCCACCTTTAATTCACCCCTCCACTTT.

V is TRBV12-3 or TRBV12-4 and J is TRBJ1-4; a possible D gene is TRBD1 (6 bases). The CDR3 is made up of 12 amino acids. The germline V and J ends were trimmed by 2 bases and 11 bases, with 9 bases remaining between them. The CDR3 loop reads CASSLKGDKLFF. The CDR3 DNA reads as TGTGCCAGCAGTTTAAAGGGGGATAAACTGTTTTTT.